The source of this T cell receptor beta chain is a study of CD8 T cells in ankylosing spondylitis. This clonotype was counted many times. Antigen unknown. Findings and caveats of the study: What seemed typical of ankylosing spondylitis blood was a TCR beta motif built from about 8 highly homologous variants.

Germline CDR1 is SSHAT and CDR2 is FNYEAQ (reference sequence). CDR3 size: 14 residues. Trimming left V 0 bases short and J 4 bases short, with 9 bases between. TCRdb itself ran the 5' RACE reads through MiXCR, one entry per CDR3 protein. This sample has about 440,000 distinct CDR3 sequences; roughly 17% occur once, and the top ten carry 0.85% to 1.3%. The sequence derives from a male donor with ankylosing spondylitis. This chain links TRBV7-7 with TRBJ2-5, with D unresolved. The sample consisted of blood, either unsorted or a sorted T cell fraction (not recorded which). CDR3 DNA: TGTGCCAGCAGCTTAGCGTATAGTGGAGAGACCCAGTACTTC. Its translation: CASSLAYSGETQYF. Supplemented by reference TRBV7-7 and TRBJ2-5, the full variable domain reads GAGVSQSPRYKVTKRGQDVTLRCDPISSHATLYWYQQALGQGPEFLTYFNYEAQPDKSGLPSDRFSAERPEGSISTLTIQRTEQRDSAMYRCASSLAYSGETQYFGPGTRLLVL.